This paragraph covers one T cell receptor (beta chain) sequence. This specimen belongs to a study of blood T cell repertoires in COVID-19. For the study at large: COVID-19 samples, acute and convalescent, were from the United States, Italy and Spain. PBMCs, B-cell-depleted T cells, or T cells provided the cDNA or gDNA that made up the material.

The authors' processing: Amplified reference gene primers provided the basis for estimating nucleated cell counts. Profiling relied on immunoSEQ multiplex PCR, and the TCRdb table lists in-frame clones only, not all of them. V and J calls and clone size are given by that table; D and trimming were obtained from the DNA. The sample consists of about 250,000 clones, approximately 86% of them appearing once. The study recruited people aged 18 to 89 years across about two dozen US areas. Sequencing was done on a sample of PBMCs or T cells enriched from blood (not recorded which). The clonotype was recovered from a woman in her thirties with acute COVID-19.

The DNA for the CDR3 is TGTGCCAGCAGCTGGGACAGGGAAAACATTCAGTACTTC. It translates to CASSWDRENIQYF. The genes are TRBV27 and TRBJ2-4; the match to TRBD1 covers 9 bases. Trimming took 6 bases from V and 5 from J; bases not matched to a gene: 2. The germline V gene encodes CDR1 MNHEY and CDR2 SMNVEV (reference sequence). CDR3 length: 13 amino acids.